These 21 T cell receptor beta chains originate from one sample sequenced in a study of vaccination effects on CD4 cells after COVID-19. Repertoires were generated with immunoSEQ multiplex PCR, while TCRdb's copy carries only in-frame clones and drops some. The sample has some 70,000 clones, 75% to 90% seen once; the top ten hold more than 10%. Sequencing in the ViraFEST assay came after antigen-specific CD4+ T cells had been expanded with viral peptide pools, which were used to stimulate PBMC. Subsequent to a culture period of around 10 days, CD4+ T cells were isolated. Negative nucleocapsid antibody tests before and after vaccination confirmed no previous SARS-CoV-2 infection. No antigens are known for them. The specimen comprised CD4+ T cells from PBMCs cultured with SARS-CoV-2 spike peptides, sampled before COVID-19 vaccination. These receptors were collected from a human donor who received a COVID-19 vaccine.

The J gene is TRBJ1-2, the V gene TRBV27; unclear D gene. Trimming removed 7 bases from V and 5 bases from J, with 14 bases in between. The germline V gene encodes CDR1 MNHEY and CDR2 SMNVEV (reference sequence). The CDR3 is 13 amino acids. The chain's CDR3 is CASKRDGIYGYTF. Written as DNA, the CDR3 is TGTGCCAGCAAGAGAGACGGAATATATGGCTACACCTTC.

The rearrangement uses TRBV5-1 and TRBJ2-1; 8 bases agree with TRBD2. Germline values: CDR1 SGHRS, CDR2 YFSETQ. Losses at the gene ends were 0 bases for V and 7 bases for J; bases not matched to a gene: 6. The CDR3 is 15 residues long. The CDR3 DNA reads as TGCGCCAGCAGCTTGGCGGGGGGGGCGTCTAATGAGCAGTTCTTC. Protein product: CASSLAGGASNEQFF. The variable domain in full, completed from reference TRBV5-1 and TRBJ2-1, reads KAGVTQTPRYLIKTRGQQVTLSCSPISGHRSVSWYQQTPGQGLQFLFEYFSETQRNKGNFPGRFSGRQFSNSRSEMNVSTLELGDSALYLCASSLAGGASNEQFFGPGTRLTVL.

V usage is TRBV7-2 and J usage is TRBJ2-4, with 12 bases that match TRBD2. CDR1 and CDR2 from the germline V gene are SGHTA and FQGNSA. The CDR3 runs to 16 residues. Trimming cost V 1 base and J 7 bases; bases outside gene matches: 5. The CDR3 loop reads CASSLGSSGGANIQYF. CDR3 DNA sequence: TGTGCCAGCAGCTTAGGGTCTAGCGGGGGGGCGAACATTCAGTACTTC.

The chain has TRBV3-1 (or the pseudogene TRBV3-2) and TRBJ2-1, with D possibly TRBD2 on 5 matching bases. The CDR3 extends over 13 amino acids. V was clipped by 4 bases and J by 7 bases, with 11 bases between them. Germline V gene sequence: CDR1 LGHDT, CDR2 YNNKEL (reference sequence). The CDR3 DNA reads TGTGCCAGCAGCCGAAACGGCGGGAATGAGCAGTTCTTC. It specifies CASSRNGGNEQFF.

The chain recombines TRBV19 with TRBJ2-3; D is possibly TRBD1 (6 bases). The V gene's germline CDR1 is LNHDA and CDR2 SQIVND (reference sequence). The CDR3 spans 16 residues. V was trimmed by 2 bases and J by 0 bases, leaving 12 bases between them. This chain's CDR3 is CASSIFPGVSTDTQYF. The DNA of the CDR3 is TGTGCCAGTAGTATATTTCCAGGGGTTAGCACAGATACGCAGTATTTT.

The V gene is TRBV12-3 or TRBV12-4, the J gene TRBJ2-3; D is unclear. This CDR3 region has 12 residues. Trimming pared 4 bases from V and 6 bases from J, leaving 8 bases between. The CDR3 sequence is CASSSRGDTQYF. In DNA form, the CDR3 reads TGTGCCAGCAGTTCCCGCGGTGATACGCAGTATTTT.

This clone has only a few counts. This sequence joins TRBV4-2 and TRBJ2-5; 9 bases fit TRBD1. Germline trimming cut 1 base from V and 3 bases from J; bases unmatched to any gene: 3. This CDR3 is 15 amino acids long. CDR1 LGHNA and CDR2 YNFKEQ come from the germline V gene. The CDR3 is CASSQGDRVEETQYF. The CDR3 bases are TGTGCCAGCAGCCAAGGGGACAGGGTAGAAGAGACCCAGTACTTC.

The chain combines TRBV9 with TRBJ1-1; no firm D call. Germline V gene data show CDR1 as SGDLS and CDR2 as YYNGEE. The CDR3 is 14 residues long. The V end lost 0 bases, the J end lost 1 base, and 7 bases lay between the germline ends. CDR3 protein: CASSVARENTEAFF. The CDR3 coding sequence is TGTGCCAGCAGCGTAGCTAGAGAGAACACTGAAGCTTTCTTT.

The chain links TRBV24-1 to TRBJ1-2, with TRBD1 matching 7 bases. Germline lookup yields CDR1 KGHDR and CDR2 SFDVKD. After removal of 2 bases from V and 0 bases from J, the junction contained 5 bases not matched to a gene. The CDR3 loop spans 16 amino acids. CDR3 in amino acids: CATSDSQGRANYGYTF. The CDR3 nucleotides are TGTGCCACCAGTGATTCACAGGGGCGAGCTAACTATGGCTACACCTTC.

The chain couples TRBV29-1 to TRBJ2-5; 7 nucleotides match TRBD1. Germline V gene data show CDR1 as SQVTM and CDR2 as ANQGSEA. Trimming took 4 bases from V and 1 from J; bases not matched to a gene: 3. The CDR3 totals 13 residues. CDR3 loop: CSVGQGSQETQYF. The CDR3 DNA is TGCAGCGTTGGACAGGGTTCCCAAGAGACCCAGTACTTC.

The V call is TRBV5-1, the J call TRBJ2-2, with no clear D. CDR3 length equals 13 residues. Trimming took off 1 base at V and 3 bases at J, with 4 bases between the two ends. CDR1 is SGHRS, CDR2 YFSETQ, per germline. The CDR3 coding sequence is TGCGCCAGCAGCTTGCCGGACACCGGGGAGCTGTTTTTT. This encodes CASSLPDTGELFF. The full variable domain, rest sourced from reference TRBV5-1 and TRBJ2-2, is KAGVTQTPRYLIKTRGQQVTLSCSPISGHRSVSWYQQTPGQGLQFLFEYFSETQRNKGNFPGRFSGRQFSNSRSEMNVSTLELGDSALYLCASSLPDTGELFFGEGSRLTVL.

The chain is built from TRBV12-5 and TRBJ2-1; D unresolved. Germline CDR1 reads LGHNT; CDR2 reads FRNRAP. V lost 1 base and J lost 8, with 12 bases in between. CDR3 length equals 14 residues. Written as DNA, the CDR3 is TGTGCTAGTGGTTTGGATGGATTTTCGGATGAGCAGTTCTTC. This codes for CASGLDGFSDEQFF.

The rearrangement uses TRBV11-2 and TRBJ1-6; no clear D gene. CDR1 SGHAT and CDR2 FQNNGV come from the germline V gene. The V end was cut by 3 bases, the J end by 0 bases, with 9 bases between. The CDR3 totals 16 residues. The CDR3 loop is CASSLGSSSYNSPLHF. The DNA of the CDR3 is TGTGCCAGCAGCTTGGGGTCTAGCTCCTATAATTCACCCCTCCACTTT.

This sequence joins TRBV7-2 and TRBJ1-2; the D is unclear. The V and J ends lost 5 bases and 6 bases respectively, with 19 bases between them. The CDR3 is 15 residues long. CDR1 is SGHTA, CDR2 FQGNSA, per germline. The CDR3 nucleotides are TGTGCCAGCAGCCCCGGTGGAGGGTACCCCCATGGCTACACCTTC. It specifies CASSPGGGYPHGYTF.

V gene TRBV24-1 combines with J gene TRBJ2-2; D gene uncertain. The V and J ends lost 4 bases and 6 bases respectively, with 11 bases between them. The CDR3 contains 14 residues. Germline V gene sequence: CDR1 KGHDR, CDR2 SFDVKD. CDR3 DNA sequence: TGTGCCACCAGTGACCTAAATGGAGCCGGGGAGCTGTTTTTT. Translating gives CATSDLNGAGELFF.

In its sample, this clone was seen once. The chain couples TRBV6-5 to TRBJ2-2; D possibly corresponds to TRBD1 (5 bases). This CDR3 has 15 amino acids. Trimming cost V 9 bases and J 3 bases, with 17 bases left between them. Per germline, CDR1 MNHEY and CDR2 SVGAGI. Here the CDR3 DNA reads TGTGCCAGTAGGTCAAGGGGTCCCGACACCGGGGAGCTGTTTTTT. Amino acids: CASRSRGPDTGELFF.

The CDR3 is CASSDQAGTTEAFF. The CDR3 DNA reads TGTGCCAGCAGTGATCAGGCAGGGACCACTGAAGCTTTCTTT. The chain has TRBV2 and TRBJ1-1; TRBD1 might be the D (5 bases). V dropped 3 bases and J dropped 4 bases, with 12 bases sitting between them. Germline CDR1 is SNHLY and CDR2 is FYNNEI. The CDR3 consists of 14 residues.

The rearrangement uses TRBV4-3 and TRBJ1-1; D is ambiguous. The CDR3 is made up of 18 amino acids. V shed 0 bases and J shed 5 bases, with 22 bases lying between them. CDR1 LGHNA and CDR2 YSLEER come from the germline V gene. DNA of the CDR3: TGCGCCAGCAGCCAAGAGATGGCCAGATATATGAGAGGGACTGAAGCTTTCTTT. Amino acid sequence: CASSQEMARYMRGTEAFF.

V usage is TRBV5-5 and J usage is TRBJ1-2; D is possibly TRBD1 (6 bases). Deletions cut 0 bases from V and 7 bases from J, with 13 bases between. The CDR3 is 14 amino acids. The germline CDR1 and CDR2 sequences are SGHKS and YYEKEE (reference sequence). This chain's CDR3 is CASSLGWGAGGYTF. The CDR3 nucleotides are TGTGCCAGCAGCTTGGGATGGGGGGCGGGTGGCTACACCTTC.

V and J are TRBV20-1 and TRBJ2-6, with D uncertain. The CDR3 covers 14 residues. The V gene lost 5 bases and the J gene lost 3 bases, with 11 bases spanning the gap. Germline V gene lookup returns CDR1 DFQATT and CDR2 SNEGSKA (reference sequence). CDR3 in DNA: TGCAGTGCTCGTGGGCTATTTGGGGCCAACGTCCTGACTTTC. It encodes CSARGLFGANVLTF.

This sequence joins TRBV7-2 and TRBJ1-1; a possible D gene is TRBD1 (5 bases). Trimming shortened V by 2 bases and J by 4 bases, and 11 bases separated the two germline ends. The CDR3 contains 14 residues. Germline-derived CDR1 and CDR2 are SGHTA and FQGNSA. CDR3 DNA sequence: TGTGCCAGCAGCTTAAAGCCCCAGGGCACTGAAGCTTTCTTT. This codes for CASSLKPQGTEAFF. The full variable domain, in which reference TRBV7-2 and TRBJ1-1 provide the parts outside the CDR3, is GAGVSQSPSNKVTEKGKDVELRCDPISGHTALYWYRQSLGQGLEFLIYFQGNSAPDKSGLPSDRFSAERTGGSVSTLTIQRTQQEDSAVYLCASSLKPQGTEAFFGQGTRLTVV.